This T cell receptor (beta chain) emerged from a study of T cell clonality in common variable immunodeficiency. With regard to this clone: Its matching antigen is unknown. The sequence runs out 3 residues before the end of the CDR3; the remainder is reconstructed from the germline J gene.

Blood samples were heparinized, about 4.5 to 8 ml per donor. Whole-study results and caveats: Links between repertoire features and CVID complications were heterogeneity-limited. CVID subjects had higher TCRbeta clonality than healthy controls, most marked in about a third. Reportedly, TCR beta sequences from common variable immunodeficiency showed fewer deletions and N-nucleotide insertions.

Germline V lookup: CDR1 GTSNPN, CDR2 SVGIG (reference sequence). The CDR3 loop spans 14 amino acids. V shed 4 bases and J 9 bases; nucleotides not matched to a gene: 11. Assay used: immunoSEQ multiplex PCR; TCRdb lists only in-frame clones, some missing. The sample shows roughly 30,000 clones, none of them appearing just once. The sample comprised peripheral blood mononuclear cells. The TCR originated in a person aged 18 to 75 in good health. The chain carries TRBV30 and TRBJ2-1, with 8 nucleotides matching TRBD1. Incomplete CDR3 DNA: TGTGCCTGGATCCACCAGGACAGGGTATTTGAG. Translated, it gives CAWIHQDRVFE. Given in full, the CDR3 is CAWIHQDRVFEQFF.